Below, 31 T cell receptor beta chains from the same sample are listed, as sequenced in a study of STAT5B mutations in CD4+ large granular lymphocyte leukemia. Profiled with immunoSEQ multiplex PCR; TCRdb holds only in-frame clones, not every one. The sample includes about 48,000 clones, roughly 72% of them seen just once. Sequenced: CD4+ T cells from blood buffy coats. These receptors all stem from a human donor in good health.

The CDR3 is CAWRDPGTGFYEQYF. CDR3 DNA: TGTGCCTGGAGGGACCCCGGGACAGGGTTCTACGAGCAGTACTTC. The chain joins TRBV30 to TRBJ2-7, with 9 bases fitting TRBD1. Germline V CDR1 and CDR2: GTSNPN, SVGIG (reference sequence). This CDR3 spans 15 amino acids. Losses at the gene ends were 3 bases for V and 3 bases for J; bases not matched to a gene: 9.

In this sample, this clone turned up a few times. The gene calls are TRBV11-3 and TRBJ2-5; D gene uncertain. Germline lookup yields CDR1 SGHNT and CDR2 YENEEA. The CDR3 has 13 residues. Trimming stripped 1 base from V and 4 bases from J, with 7 bases between. CDR3 protein: CASSLGARETQYF. The CDR3 bases are TGTGCCAGCAGCTTAGGGGCCAGAGAGACCCAGTACTTC.

This clone is a singleton in its sample. V gene TRBV19 combines with J gene TRBJ2-2; the D call may be TRBD1 or TRBD2 (6 bases each). The CDR3 is 14 residues long. Deletions cut 6 bases from V and 5 bases from J, with 13 bases between. Germline assignment: CDR1 LNHDA and CDR2 SQIVND (reference sequence). CDR3 in DNA: TGTGCCAGTAGGCGGGACAAGGCGACCGGGGAGCTGTTTTTT. The encoded protein is CASRRDKATGELFF. The full variable domain, completed using reference TRBV19 and TRBJ2-2, is DGGITQSPKYLFRKEGQNVTLSCEQNLNHDAMYWYRQDPGQGLRLIYYSQIVNDFQKGDIAEGYSVSREKKESFPLTVTSAQKNPTAFYLCASRRDKATGELFFGEGSRLTVL.

The chain carries TRBV28 and TRBJ2-1; TRBD1 matches 9 bases. The V gene end was trimmed by 6 bases and the J gene end by 4 bases; junction bases not matched to a gene: 13. There are 17 residues in the CDR3. Germline CDR1 and CDR2: MDHEN and SYDVKM. The CDR3: CASSQTGTGFSYNEQFF. The CDR3 DNA reads TGTGCCAGCAGCCAAACCGGGACAGGGTTCTCGTACAATGAGCAGTTCTTC.

This sequence joins TRBV10-3 and TRBJ2-7; 10 bases map to TRBD1. V was clipped by 10 bases and J by 4 bases; unmatched bases: 4. The CDR3 totals 12 residues. CDR1 is ENHRY and CDR2 is SYGVKD in the germline V gene. CDR3: CATQDRGYEQYV. Here the CDR3 DNA reads TGTGCCACTCAGGACAGGGGGTACGAGCAGTACGTC.

The genes are TRBV27 and TRBJ2-7; 7 nucleotides align to TRBD1. Losses at the gene ends were 2 bases for V and 2 bases for J; bases not matched to a gene: 3. Germline values: CDR1 MNHEY, CDR2 SMNVEV (reference sequence). CDR3 length: 14 amino acids. The CDR3 here is CASSLMGQTYEQYV. CDR3 in DNA: TGTGCCAGCAGTTTAATGGGACAGACCTACGAGCAGTACGTC.

The chain combines TRBV7-3 with TRBJ1-2; the D gene is possibly TRBD1 (5 bases). CDR3 length equals 13 residues. V was clipped by 5 bases and J by 4 bases, with 11 bases between them. Germline values: CDR1 SGHTA, CDR2 FQGTGA. CDR3 nucleotide sequence: TGTGCCAGCAGCCCCCAGGGACGCTATGGCTACACCTTC. It codes for CASSPQGRYGYTF. Full variable domain (outside the CDR3, taken from reference TRBV7-3 and TRBJ1-2): GAGVSQTPSNKVTEKGKYVELRCDPISGHTALYWYRQSLGQGPEFLIYFQGTGAADDSGLPNDRFFAVRPEGSVSTLKIQRTERGDSAVYLCASSPQGRYGYTFGSGTRLTVV.

The chain combines TRBV27 with TRBJ1-1, with D possibly TRBD1 on 6 matching bases. This CDR3 has 13 residues. The V end was cut by 6 bases, the J end by 1 base, with 9 bases between. Germline V lookup: CDR1 MNHEY, CDR2 SMNVEV (reference sequence). The CDR3, as DNA: TGTGCCAGCAGCAACAGGGAGAACACTGAAGCTTTCTTT. It specifies CASSNRENTEAFF.

This clone was observed a few times. V is TRBV19 and J is TRBJ2-3; TRBD1 aligns across 10 bases. There are 15 residues in the CDR3. J lost 1 base, V lost 4 bases, and 2 bases had no gene match. Germline CDR1 is LNHDA and CDR2 is SQIVND (reference sequence). The CDR3 here is CASSRGTGGTDTQYF. The CDR3 bases are TGTGCCAGTAGTAGGGGGACAGGGGGCACAGATACGCAGTATTTT.

The CDR3 reads CASSSGGLLGFNQPQHF. The CDR3 DNA is TGTGCCAGTAGTTCAGGGGGCCTCCTCGGATTCAATCAGCCCCAGCATTTT. The rearrangement joins TRBV19 to TRBJ1-5, with TRBD1 identical over 8 bases. CDR1 is LNHDA and CDR2 is SQIVND in the germline V gene (reference sequence). V shed 5 bases and J 3 bases; nucleotides not matched to a gene: 12. The CDR3 loop spans 17 amino acids.

The rearrangement links TRBV5-1 to TRBJ1-6, with 8 bases aligning to TRBD1. The CDR3 totals 14 residues. Germline lookup yields CDR1 SGHRS and CDR2 YFSETQ. J gave up 7 bases and V 4 bases, and 4 bases lay outside the gene matches. This chain's CDR3 is CASSQDRANSPLHF. CDR3 nucleotides: TGCGCCAGCAGCCAGGACAGGGCAAATTCACCCCTCCACTTT.

This sequence joins TRBV7-8 and TRBJ1-1; TRBD1 agrees at 8 bases. The CDR3 totals 14 residues. Germline CDR1 SGHVS, CDR2 FQNEAQ. The ends lost 8 bases at V and 0 bases at J; junction bases unmatched: 5. CDR3 in amino acids: CASGDRGMNTEAFF. The CDR3 nucleotides are TGTGCCAGCGGCGACAGGGGAATGAACACTGAAGCTTTCTTT.

The gene calls are TRBV14 and TRBJ2-3; the D is unclear. Germline CDR1 reads SGHDN; CDR2 reads FVKESK. The length of the CDR3 is 14 residues. Trimming took off 4 bases at V and 4 bases at J, with 12 bases between the two ends. The CDR3: CASSLRLPPDTQYF. In DNA form, the CDR3 reads TGTGCCAGCAGCCTTAGGCTCCCCCCAGATACGCAGTATTTT.

This rearrangement joins TRBV19 to TRBJ2-3; no definite D call. Trimming took off 1 base at V and 2 bases at J, with 7 bases between the two ends. The germline V gene encodes CDR1 LNHDA and CDR2 SQIVND (reference sequence). The CDR3 contains 14 residues. In nucleotides, the CDR3 is TGTGCCAGTAGTATAGCTCTGCTCACAGATACGCAGTATTTT. Protein product: CASSIALLTDTQYF.

The CDR3 sequence is CASSDWGASYEQYF. The CDR3 DNA sequence: TGTGCCAGCAGCGACTGGGGGGCCTCCTACGAGCAGTACTTC. The chain combines TRBV6-1 with TRBJ2-7; TRBD1 or TRBD2 may be the D gene (6 bases each). CDR1 is MNHNS and CDR2 is SASEGT in the germline V gene. Trimming stripped 6 bases from V and 0 bases from J, with 12 bases between. The CDR3 runs to 14 residues.

This clone was counted between two and nine times. The V call is TRBV30, the J call TRBJ1-2, with D possibly matching TRBD1 (5 bases). The V end was cut by 5 bases, the J end by 5 bases, with 12 bases between. Germline values: CDR1 GTSNPN, CDR2 SVGIG (reference sequence). This CDR3 is built from 12 residues. For the CDR3, the DNA is TGTGCCTGGGAGGCAGGGACTTATGGCTACACCTTC. Residues: CAWEAGTYGYTF.

The CDR3 reads CASSQIPSGDTGELFF. CDR3 nucleotide sequence: TGCGCCAGCAGCCAAATACCTAGCGGGGACACCGGGGAGCTGTTTTTT. The chain has TRBV5-1 and TRBJ2-2; 9 bases line up with TRBD2. Unmatched junction bases numbered 7, after V lost 4 bases and J lost 3 bases. From germline, CDR1 is SGHRS and CDR2 YFSETQ. This CDR3 has 16 residues.

This rearrangement joins TRBV6-6 to TRBJ1-3; tentative D call: TRBD1 (6 bases). Trimming pared 7 bases from V and 1 base from J, leaving 11 bases between. CDR3 size: 14 residues. Germline assignment: CDR1 MNHNY and CDR2 SVGAGI (reference sequence). As DNA, the CDR3 is TGTGCCAGCAACCCAGGGGTGTCTGGAAACACCATATATTTT. Protein sequence: CASNPGVSGNTIYF.

The V and J genes are TRBV10-2 and TRBJ1-6; weak D call: TRBD1 (5 bases). Between the trimmed V and J ends, which lost 7 bases and 9 bases, there was a span of 13 bases. The V gene's germline CDR1 is WSHSY and CDR2 SAAADI. CDR3 length equals 13 residues. CDR3 protein: CASMRGAGSPLHF. DNA for the CDR3: TGCGCCAGCATGCGGGGCGCGGGTTCACCCCTCCACTTT.

The chain joins TRBV7-2 to TRBJ1-4; D is possibly TRBD1 (6 bases). CDR3 length: 15 amino acids. V was shortened by 2 bases and J by 1 base, with 8 bases between the two germline ends. The germline gives CDR1 SGHTA, CDR2 FQGNSA. This chain's CDR3 is CASSLTQGTNEKLFF. CDR3 bases: TGTGCCAGCAGCTTAACACAGGGAACTAATGAAAAACTGTTTTTT. Full variable domain (outside the CDR3, taken from reference TRBV7-2 and TRBJ1-4): GAGVSQSPSNKVTEKGKDVELRCDPISGHTALYWYRQSLGQGLEFLIYFQGNSAPDKSGLPSDRFSAERTGGSVSTLTIQRTQQEDSAVYLCASSLTQGTNEKLFFGSGTQLSVL.

The chain has TRBV18 and TRBJ2-5; TRBD2 might be the D (6 bases). Germline CDR1 is KGHSH and CDR2 is LQKENI. CDR3 length: 16 residues. The ends were cut back, 4 bases at V and 5 bases at J, with 20 bases in the middle. CDR3 nucleotides: TGTGCCAGCTCACGTACCCTCGACCAAGGAGGGGAGACCCAGTACTTC. Translated: CASSRTLDQGGETQYF.

The V and J genes are TRBV28 and TRBJ1-2; 8 positions agree with TRBD1. Unmatched junction bases numbered 3, after V lost 6 bases and J lost 0 bases. Germline V gives CDR1 MDHEN, CDR2 SYDVKM. This CDR3 spans 14 amino acids. The CDR3 here is CASRTGGANYGYTF. The CDR3 nucleotides read TGTGCCAGCAGAACAGGGGGAGCTAACTATGGCTACACCTTC.

V is TRBV10-3 and J is TRBJ1-6, with TRBD1 matching over 8 bases. V dropped 6 bases and J dropped 13; count of bases not matched to a gene: 11. Germline V gives CDR1 ENHRY, CDR2 SYGVKD. The CDR3 loop spans 14 amino acids. The CDR3 DNA is TGTGCCATCAGGGGACAGGAAGGGTCGGTTCCCCTCCACTTT. Its translation is CAIRGQEGSVPLHF.

The chain combines TRBV10-3 with TRBJ1-3, with unresolved D. The CDR3 is made up of 13 amino acids. Germline assignment: CDR1 ENHRY and CDR2 SYGVKD. Trimming removed 5 bases at V and 4 bases at J, with 9 bases between. CDR3 coding DNA: TGTGCCATCAGTCCCTTGGAGGGAAACACCATATATTTT. It encodes CAISPLEGNTIYF.

The V call is TRBV27, the J call TRBJ1-4, with 7 bases aligning to TRBD1. The germline V gene encodes CDR1 MNHEY and CDR2 SMNVEV (reference sequence). This CDR3 has 14 residues. The V segment lost 2 bases and the J segment 8 bases; nucleotides outside the gene matches: 5. The CDR3 nucleotides read TGTGCCAGCAGTTTAAAGGGGGCAAAGGAAAAACTGTTTTTT. Protein: CASSLKGAKEKLFF.

This chain connects TRBV30 to TRBJ2-7; D not resolved. This CDR3 spans 13 amino acids. The germline CDR1 and CDR2 sequences are GTSNPN and SVGIG (reference sequence). Trimming took 3 bases from V and 6 from J, leaving 15 bases between them. The CDR3 nucleotides are TGTGCCTGGAGCCAGGCCGGTTTCAGCGAGCAGTACTTC. Amino acids: CAWSQAGFSEQYF.

This clone was seen only a few times. The chain has TRBV6-5 and TRBJ1-1; no definite D call. V lost 7 bases and J 0 bases, leaving 6 bases between the germline ends. CDR3 length equals 12 residues. Germline CDR1 MNHEY, CDR2 SVGAGI. CDR3 sequence: CASKGLNTEAFF. The CDR3 region has the DNA TGTGCCAGCAAAGGATTGAACACTGAAGCTTTCTTT.

The gene calls are TRBV7-2 and TRBJ1-1, with a weak D call TRBD1 (5 bases). The germline CDR1 and CDR2 sequences are SGHTA and FQGNSA. The ends were cut back, 5 bases at V and 4 bases at J, with 26 bases in the middle. The CDR3 contains 18 residues. CDR3 amino acids: CASSPYSGTVVGGTEAFF. The CDR3 DNA reads as TGTGCCAGCAGCCCCTATTCCGGGACCGTCGTCGGGGGCACTGAAGCTTTCTTT.

The chain employs TRBV7-9 and TRBJ2-3; D perhaps matches TRBD2 (5 bases). Germline V CDR1 and CDR2: SEHNR, FQNEAQ (reference sequence). The CDR3 consists of 13 residues. Trimming removed 3 bases at V and 1 base at J, with 5 bases between. The CDR3 bases are TGTGCCAGCAGCTTGGGAGGCACAGATACGCAGTATTTT. Its protein product is CASSLGGTDTQYF.

The chain has TRBV5-1 and TRBJ2-1; 7 positions match TRBD2. The V gene end was trimmed by 4 bases and the J gene end by 4 bases; junction bases not matched to a gene: 11. Germline lookup yields CDR1 SGHRS and CDR2 YFSETQ. CDR3 length: 16 amino acids. In DNA, the CDR3 is TGCGCCAGCAGCCCGGGCGGTGGCGGGGGATACAATGAGCAGTTCTTC. Translation gives CASSPGGGGGYNEQFF.

The CDR3 region is CASKAQDTQYF. CDR3 sequence (DNA): TGCGCCAGCAAAGCCCAGGATACGCAGTATTTT. The chain employs TRBV5-1 and TRBJ2-3; the D is unclear. Germline CDR1 SGHRS, CDR2 YFSETQ. Trimming took off 6 bases at V and 6 bases at J, with 8 bases between the two ends. This CDR3 comprises 11 residues.